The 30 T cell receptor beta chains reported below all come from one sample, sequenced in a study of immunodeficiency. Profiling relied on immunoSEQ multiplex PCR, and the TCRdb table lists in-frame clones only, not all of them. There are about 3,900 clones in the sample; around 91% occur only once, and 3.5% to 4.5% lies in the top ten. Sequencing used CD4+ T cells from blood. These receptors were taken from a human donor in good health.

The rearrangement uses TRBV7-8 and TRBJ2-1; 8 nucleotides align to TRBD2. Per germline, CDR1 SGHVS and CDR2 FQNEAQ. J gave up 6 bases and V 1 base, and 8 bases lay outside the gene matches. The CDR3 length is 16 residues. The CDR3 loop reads CASSLDTGLVRNEQFF. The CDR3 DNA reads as TGTGCCAGCAGCTTAGATACGGGACTAGTTCGCAATGAGCAGTTCTTC.

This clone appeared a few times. CDR3 sequence: CASSSLLEEKLFF. CDR3 bases: TGTGCCAGCTCATCCCTGTTGGAGGAAAAACTGTTTTTT. V and J are TRBV18 and TRBJ1-4; no definite D call. Germline CDR1 and CDR2: KGHSH and LQKENI. The CDR3 consists of 13 residues. The V gene lost 5 bases and the J gene lost 8 bases, with 12 bases spanning the gap.

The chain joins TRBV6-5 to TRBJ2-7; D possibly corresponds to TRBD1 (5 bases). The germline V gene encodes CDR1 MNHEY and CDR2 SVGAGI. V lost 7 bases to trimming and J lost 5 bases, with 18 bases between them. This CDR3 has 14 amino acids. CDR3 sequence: CASTGPGNGDEQYF. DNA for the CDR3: TGTGCCAGCACCGGCCCAGGGAACGGTGACGAGCAGTACTTC.

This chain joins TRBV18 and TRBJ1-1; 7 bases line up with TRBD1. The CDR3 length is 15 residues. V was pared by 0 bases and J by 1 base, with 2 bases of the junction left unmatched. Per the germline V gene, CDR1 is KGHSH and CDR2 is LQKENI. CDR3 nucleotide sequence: TGTGCCAGCTCACCACCGAAGGGGGCGAACACTGAAGCTTTCTTT. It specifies CASSPPKGANTEAFF.

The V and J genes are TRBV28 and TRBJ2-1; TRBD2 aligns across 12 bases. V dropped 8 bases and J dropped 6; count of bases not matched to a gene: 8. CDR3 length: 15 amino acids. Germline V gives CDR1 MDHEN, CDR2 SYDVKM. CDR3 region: CASVPPGLAGNEQFF. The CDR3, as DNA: TGTGCCAGCGTCCCGCCGGGACTAGCGGGCAATGAGCAGTTCTTC.

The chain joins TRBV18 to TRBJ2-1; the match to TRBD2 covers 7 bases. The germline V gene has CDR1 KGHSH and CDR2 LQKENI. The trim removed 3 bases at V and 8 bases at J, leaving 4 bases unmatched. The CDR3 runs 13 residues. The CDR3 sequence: CASSPRLADEQFF. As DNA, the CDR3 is TGTGCCAGCTCACCTCGACTAGCCGATGAGCAGTTCTTC. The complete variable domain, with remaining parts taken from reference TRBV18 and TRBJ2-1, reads NAGVMQNPRHLVRRRGQEARLRCSPMKGHSHVYWYRQLPEEGLKFMVYLQKENIIDESGMPKERFSAEFPKEGPSILRIQQVVRGDSAAYFCASSPRLADEQFFGPGTRLTVL.

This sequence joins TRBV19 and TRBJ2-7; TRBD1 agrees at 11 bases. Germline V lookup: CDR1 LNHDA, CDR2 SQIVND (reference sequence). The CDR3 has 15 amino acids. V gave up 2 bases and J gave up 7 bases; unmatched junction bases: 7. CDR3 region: CASSIIGTGGREQYF. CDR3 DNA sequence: TGTGCCAGTAGTATAATTGGGACAGGGGGAAGGGAGCAGTACTTC.

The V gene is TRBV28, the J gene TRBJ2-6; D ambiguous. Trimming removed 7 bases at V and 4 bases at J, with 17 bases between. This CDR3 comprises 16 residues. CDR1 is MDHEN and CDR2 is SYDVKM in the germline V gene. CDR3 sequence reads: CASMDPLQWGANVLTF. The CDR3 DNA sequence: TGTGCCAGCATGGACCCTTTACAGTGGGGGGCCAACGTCCTGACTTTC.

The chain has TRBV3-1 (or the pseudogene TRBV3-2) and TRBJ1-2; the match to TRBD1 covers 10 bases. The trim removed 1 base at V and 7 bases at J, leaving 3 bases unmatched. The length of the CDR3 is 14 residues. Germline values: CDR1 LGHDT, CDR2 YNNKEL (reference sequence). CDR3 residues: CASSQGTGGVGYTF. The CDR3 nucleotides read TGTGCCAGCAGCCAAGGGACAGGGGGAGTTGGCTACACCTTC.

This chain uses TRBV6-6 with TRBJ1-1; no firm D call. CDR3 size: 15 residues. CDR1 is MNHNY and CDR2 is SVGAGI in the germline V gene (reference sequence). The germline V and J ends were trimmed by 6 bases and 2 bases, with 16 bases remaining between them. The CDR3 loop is CASRQRAERNTEAFF. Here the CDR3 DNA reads TGTGCCAGCAGACAGAGAGCGGAGCGAAACACTGAAGCTTTCTTT.

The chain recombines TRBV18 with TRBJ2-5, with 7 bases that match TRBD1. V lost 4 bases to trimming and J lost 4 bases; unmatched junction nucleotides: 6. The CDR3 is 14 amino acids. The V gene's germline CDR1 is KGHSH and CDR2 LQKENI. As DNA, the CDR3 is TGTGCCAGCTCACTAAGGACAGGCGGAGAGACCCAGTACTTC. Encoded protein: CASSLRTGGETQYF.

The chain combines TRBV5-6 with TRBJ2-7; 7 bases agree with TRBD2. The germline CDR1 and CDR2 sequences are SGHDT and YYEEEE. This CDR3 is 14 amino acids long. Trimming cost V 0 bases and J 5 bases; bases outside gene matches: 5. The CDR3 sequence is CASSLVAGRDEQYF. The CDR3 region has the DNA TGTGCCAGCAGCTTGGTTGCAGGGAGGGACGAGCAGTACTTC.

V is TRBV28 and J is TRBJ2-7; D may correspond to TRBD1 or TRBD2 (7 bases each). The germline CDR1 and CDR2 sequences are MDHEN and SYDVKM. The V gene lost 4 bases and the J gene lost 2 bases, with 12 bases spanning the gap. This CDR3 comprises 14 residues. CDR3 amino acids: CASSSGGVAYEQYF. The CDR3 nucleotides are TGTGCCAGCAGTTCAGGGGGGGTAGCCTACGAGCAGTACTTC.

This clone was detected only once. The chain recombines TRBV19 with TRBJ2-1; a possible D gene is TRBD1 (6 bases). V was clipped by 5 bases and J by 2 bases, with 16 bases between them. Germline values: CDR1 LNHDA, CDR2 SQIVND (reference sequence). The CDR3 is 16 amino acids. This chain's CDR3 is CASSPRGSKTYNEQFF. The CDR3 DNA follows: TGTGCCAGTAGTCCCAGGGGTAGCAAGACCTACAATGAGCAGTTCTTC.

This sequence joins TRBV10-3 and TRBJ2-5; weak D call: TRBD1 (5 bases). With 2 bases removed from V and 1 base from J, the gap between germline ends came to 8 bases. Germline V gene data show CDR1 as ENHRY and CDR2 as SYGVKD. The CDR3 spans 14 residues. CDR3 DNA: TGTGCCATCAGTGAGAGGACAAGCCAAGAGACCCAGTACTTC. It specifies CAISERTSQETQYF.

This chain's CDR3 is CASSPLPGLALDEQFF. The CDR3 bases are TGTGCCAGCAGCCCGTTACCGGGGCTTGCGCTAGATGAGCAGTTCTTC. The chain links TRBV3-1 (or the pseudogene TRBV3-2) to TRBJ2-1; D is tentatively TRBD1 or TRBD2 (5 bases each). CDR1 is LGHDT and CDR2 is YNNKEL in the germline V gene (reference sequence). There are 16 residues in the CDR3. V was shortened by 4 bases and J by 8 bases, with 21 bases between the two germline ends.

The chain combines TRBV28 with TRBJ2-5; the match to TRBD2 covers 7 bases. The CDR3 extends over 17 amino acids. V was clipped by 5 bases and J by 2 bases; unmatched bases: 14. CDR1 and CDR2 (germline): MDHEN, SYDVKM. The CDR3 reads CASSDLAEPGLQETQYF. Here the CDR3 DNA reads TGTGCCAGCAGTGACCTAGCGGAGCCGGGGCTGCAAGAGACCCAGTACTTC. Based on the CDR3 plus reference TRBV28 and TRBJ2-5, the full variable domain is DVKVTQSSRYLVKRTGEKVFLECVQDMDHENMFWYRQDPGLGLRLIYFSYDVKMKEKGDIPEGYSVSREKKERFSLILESASTNQTSMYLCASSDLAEPGLQETQYFGPGTRLLVL.

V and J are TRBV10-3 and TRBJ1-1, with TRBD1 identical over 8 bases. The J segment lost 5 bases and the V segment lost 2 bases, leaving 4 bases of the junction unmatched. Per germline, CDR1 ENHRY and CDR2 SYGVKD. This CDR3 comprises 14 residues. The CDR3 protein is CAISEAGGATEAFF. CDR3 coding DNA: TGTGCCATCAGTGAGGCAGGGGGCGCGACTGAAGCTTTCTTT.

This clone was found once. The CDR3 bases are TGTGCCAGCAGCAGAGACAGGGGGCTTACGGAAAAACTGTTTTTT. Its translation is CASSRDRGLTEKLFF. The gene calls are TRBV7-2 and TRBJ1-4, with 10 nucleotides matching TRBD1. The CDR3 is made up of 15 amino acids. After removal of 5 bases from V and 8 bases from J, the junction contained 8 bases not matched to a gene. Germline CDR1 is SGHTA and CDR2 is FQGNSA. Variable domain in full (rest from reference TRBV7-2 and TRBJ1-4): GAGVSQSPSNKVTEKGKDVELRCDPISGHTALYWYRQSLGQGLEFLIYFQGNSAPDKSGLPSDRFSAERTGGSVSTLTIQRTQQEDSAVYLCASSRDRGLTEKLFFGSGTQLSVL.

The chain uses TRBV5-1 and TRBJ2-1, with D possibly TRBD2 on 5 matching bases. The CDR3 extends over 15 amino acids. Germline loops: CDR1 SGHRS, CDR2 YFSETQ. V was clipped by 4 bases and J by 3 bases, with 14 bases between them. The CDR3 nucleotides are TGCGCCAGCAGCCATCAGGCGGGCGTCTACAATGAGCAGTTCTTC. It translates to CASSHQAGVYNEQFF. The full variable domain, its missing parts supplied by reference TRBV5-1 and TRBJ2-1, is KAGVTQTPRYLIKTRGQQVTLSCSPISGHRSVSWYQQTPGQGLQFLFEYFSETQRNKGNFPGRFSGRQFSNSRSEMNVSTLELGDSALYLCASSHQAGVYNEQFFGPGTRLTVL.

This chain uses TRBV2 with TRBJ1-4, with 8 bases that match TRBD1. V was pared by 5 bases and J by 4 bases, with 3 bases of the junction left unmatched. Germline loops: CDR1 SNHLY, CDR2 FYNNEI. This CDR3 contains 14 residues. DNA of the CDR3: TGTGCCAGCAGTCTAGACAGGGGTAATGAAAAACTGTTTTTT. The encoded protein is CASSLDRGNEKLFF.

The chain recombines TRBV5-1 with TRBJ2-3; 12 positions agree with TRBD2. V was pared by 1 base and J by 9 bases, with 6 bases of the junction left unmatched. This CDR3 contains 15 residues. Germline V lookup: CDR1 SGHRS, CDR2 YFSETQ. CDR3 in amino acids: CASSLTSGGPLTQYF. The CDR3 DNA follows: TGCGCCAGCAGCTTGACTAGCGGGGGGCCGTTAACGCAGTATTTT.

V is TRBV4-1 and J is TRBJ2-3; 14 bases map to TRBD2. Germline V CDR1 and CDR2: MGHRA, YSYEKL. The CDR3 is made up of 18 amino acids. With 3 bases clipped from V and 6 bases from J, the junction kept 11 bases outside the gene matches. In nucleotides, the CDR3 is TGCGCCAGCAGCCACGTCAAGACTAGCGGGGGGGCCCAGGATACGCAGTATTTT. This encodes CASSHVKTSGGAQDTQYF.

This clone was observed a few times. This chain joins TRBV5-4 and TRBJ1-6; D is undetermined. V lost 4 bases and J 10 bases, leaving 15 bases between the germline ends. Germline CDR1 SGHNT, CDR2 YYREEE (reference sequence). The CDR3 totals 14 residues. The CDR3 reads CASSLEVLGSPLHF. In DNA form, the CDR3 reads TGTGCCAGCAGCCTCGAGGTCCTAGGGTCACCCCTCCACTTT.

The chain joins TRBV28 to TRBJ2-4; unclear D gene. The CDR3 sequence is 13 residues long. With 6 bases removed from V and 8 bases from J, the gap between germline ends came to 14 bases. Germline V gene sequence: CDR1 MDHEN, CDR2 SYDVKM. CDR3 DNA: TGTGCCAGCAGCTCCCCCGGCCTGCACATTCAGTACTTC. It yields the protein CASSSPGLHIQYF.

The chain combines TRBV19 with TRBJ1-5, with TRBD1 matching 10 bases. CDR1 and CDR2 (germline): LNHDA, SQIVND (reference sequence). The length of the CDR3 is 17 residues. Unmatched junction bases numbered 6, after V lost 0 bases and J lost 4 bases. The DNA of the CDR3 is TGTGCCAGTAGTATAGAACAGGGGACAGGGGAGAATCAGCCCCAGCATTTT. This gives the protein CASSIEQGTGENQPQHF.

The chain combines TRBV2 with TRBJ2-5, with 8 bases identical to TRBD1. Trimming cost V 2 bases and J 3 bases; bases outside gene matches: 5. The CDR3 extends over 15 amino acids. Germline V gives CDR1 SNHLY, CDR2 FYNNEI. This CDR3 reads CASSERWTGKETQYF. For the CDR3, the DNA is TGTGCCAGCAGTGAAAGGTGGACAGGGAAAGAGACCCAGTACTTC.

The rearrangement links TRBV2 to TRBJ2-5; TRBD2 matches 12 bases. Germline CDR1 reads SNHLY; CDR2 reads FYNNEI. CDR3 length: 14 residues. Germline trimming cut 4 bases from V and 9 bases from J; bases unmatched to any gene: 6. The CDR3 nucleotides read TGTGCCAGCAGTGCTAGCGGGGGGGCCGAACCCCAGTACTTC. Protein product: CASSASGGAEPQYF.

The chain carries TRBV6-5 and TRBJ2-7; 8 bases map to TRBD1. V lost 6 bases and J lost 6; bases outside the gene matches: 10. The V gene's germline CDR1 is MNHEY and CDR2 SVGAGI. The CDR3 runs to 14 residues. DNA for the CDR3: TGTGCCAGCAGGCCATACAGGGGGACCTCCGAGCAGTACTTC. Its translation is CASRPYRGTSEQYF.

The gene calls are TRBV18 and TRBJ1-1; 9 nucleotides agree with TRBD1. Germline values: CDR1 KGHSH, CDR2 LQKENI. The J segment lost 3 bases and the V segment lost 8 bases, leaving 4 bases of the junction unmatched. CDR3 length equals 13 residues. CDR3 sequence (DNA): TGTGCCAGCACACAGGGGGCGGACACTGAAGCTTTCTTT. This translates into CASTQGADTEAFF.